This T cell receptor (beta chain) was sequenced for a study of cytomegalovirus exposure and HLA in healthy donors. Study details: Drawn from HLA-typed donors, roughly 87 million unique TCRs were held in an early data release.

Researchers ran the PCR with 60 Vbeta and 13 Jbeta primers. Produced via immunoSEQ multiplex PCR; TCRdb's table is partial and in-frame only. Of some 190,000 clones listed, approximately 73% were seen once; the top ten hold 2.5%. Study-level findings and limits: Later, TCR association rates were found to vary by HLA locus, highest for DRB1 and lowest for HLA-C. Investigators reported 150 to 200 TCR beta chains as tied to cytomegalovirus.

These donors, healthy bone marrow donors, were studied. With respect to this clone: Its matching antigen is unknown.

Trimming shortened V by 3 bases and J by 4 bases, and 9 bases separated the two germline ends. The CDR3 has 14 residues. Germline lookup yields CDR1 SGHDN and CDR2 FVKESK. Sequenced: PBMCs. The clonotype comes from a woman under 40 in good health and CMV-seropositive. The chain links TRBV14 to TRBJ2-2; D may be TRBD1 (5 bases). The CDR3 protein is CASSHYRTTGELFF. DNA of the CDR3: TGTGCCAGCAGCCATTACAGGACCACCGGGGAGCTGTTTTTT.